These 11 T cell receptor beta chains share one sample of origin, sequenced in a study of T cells after posttransplantation cyclophosphamide. Generated by immunoSEQ multiplex PCR, the TCRdb table keeps only in-frame clones and is missing some. The sample contains around 39,000 clones, none of them singletons. The sequencing input was PBMCs. The receptors come from a girl aged 10 to 17 in good health, CMV-negative, and a related stem cell transplant donor.

The sample holds many counts of this clone. The chain uses TRBV6-5 and TRBJ2-7; a possible D gene is TRBD1 (6 bases). Germline assignment: CDR1 MNHEY and CDR2 SVGAGI. This CDR3 spans 14 amino acids. V was pared by 3 bases and J by 0 bases, with 9 bases between. The CDR3 region is CASSYTGSSYEQYF. Written as DNA, the CDR3 is TGTGCCAGCAGTTATACAGGGAGCTCCTACGAGCAGTACTTC.

This clone was detected a few times. The chain is built from TRBV5-4 and TRBJ1-3; TRBD1 is a possible D gene (5 bases). Deletions cut 5 bases from V and 1 base from J, with 10 bases between. The CDR3 contains 14 residues. Germline V gene lookup returns CDR1 SGHNT and CDR2 YYREEE (reference sequence). This chain's CDR3 is CASRSDSSGNTIYF. Written as DNA, the CDR3 is TGTGCCAGCAGGAGTGACAGTTCTGGAAACACCATATATTTT.

This clone was counted many times. The chain links TRBV6-6 to TRBJ1-1; 8 bases fit TRBD1. The V gene's germline CDR1 is MNHNY and CDR2 SVGAGI (reference sequence). The CDR3 extends over 16 amino acids. V shed 5 bases, J shed 4 bases, and the junction held 12 bases outside the gene matches. In nucleotides, the CDR3 is TGTGCCAGCAGTCGGACGCCGGGACAGGAGACCACTGAAGCTTTCTTT. As protein: CASSRTPGQETTEAFF.

The rearrangement links TRBV13 to TRBJ2-1, with 12 positions matching TRBD2. With V trimmed by 3 bases and J by 1 base, 13 bases remained unmatched. The germline CDR1 and CDR2 sequences are PRHDT and FYEKMQ (reference sequence). CDR3 length: 20 residues. The CDR3 DNA is TGTGCCAGCAGCTTCGGCCGTGGACTAGCGGGGCCTACTTCCTACAATGAGCAGTTCTTC. It specifies CASSFGRGLAGPTSYNEQFF.

This clone was picked up many times. The V call is TRBV6-4, the J call TRBJ2-7, with 12 bases identical to TRBD2. CDR1 is MRHNA, CDR2 SNTAGT, per germline. CDR3 size: 13 residues. The V gene end was trimmed by 8 bases and the J gene end by 6 bases; junction bases not matched to a gene: 5. In DNA, the CDR3 is TGTGCCAGCCGACTAGCGGGAGACTGCGAGCAGTACTTC. Amino acid sequence: CASRLAGDCEQYF.

Only a few counts were recorded for this clone. The chain couples TRBV28 to TRBJ2-7; TRBD2 might be the D (5 bases). Deletions cut 11 bases from V and 1 base from J, with 18 bases between. CDR3 length: 14 residues. Germline V gene sequence: CDR1 MDHEN, CDR2 SYDVKM. CDR3 coding DNA: TGTGCCGGTCTTGACCTCGGGGTTTCCTACGAGCAGTACTTC. Translating it yields CAGLDLGVSYEQYF.

This clone was recorded at least ten times. The chain has TRBV10-2 and TRBJ2-1; 10 bases are shared with TRBD2. This CDR3 has 16 amino acids. The V gene's germline CDR1 is WSHSY and CDR2 SAAADI. Trimming removed 10 bases from V and 9 bases from J; junction bases left unmatched: 18. The CDR3 is CATSRPSGRAGSEQFF. The CDR3 DNA follows: TGCGCCACCTCCCGTCCCAGCGGGAGGGCCGGGAGTGAGCAGTTCTTC.

This clone was found many times. The rearrangement joins TRBV15 to TRBJ1-5, with 8 bases that match TRBD1. The CDR3 consists of 19 residues. V gave up 0 bases and J gave up 6 bases; unmatched junction bases: 16. In germline, CDR1 is LNHNV, CDR2 YYDKDF (reference sequence). CDR3 sequence (DNA): TGTGCCACCAGCAGAGATCGCCCGGTCCCAGGGGGCTTAGGTCAGCCCCAGCATTTT. Protein sequence: CATSRDRPVPGGLGQPQHF. Supplemented by reference TRBV15 and TRBJ1-5, the full variable domain reads DAMVIQNPRYQVTQFGKPVTLSCSQTLNHNVMYWYQQKSSQAPKLLFHYYDKDFNNEADTPDNFQSRRPNTSFCFLDIRSPGLGDTAMYLCATSRDRPVPGGLGQPQHFGDGTRLSIL.

This clone was counted at least ten times. The rearrangement uses TRBV5-1 and TRBJ2-6, with D uncertain. The CDR3 has 17 amino acids. CDR1 and CDR2 from the germline V gene are SGHRS and YFSETQ. V lost 1 base and J lost 0, with 11 bases in between. The CDR3 DNA reads as TGCGCCAGCAGCTTGTCTGTCCGCGGCTCTGGGGCCAACGTCCTGACTTTC. It translates to CASSLSVRGSGANVLTF. Complete variable domain (other parts from reference TRBV5-1 and TRBJ2-6): KAGVTQTPRYLIKTRGQQVTLSCSPISGHRSVSWYQQTPGQGLQFLFEYFSETQRNKGNFPGRFSGRQFSNSRSEMNVSTLELGDSALYLCASSLSVRGSGANVLTFGAGSRLTVL.

The chain carries TRBV18 and TRBJ2-7, with TRBD2 matching 13 bases. The CDR3 loop spans 14 amino acids. Germline V CDR1 and CDR2: KGHSH, LQKENI. V gave up 6 bases and J gave up 12 bases; unmatched junction bases: 11. The CDR3: CASSLFGLAGVPYF. In DNA, the CDR3 is TGTGCCAGCTCGCTATTCGGACTAGCGGGAGTACCGTACTTC.

The CDR3: CASSWGQGKDGYTF. CDR3 nucleotides: TGTGCCAGCAGTTGGGGACAGGGGAAGGATGGCTACACCTTC. The J gene is TRBJ1-2, the V gene TRBV28; 10 bases map to TRBD1. The CDR3 is 14 amino acids. Trimming at V came to 4 bases and at J to 6 bases, leaving 5 bases not matched to a gene. Germline values: CDR1 MDHEN, CDR2 SYDVKM.